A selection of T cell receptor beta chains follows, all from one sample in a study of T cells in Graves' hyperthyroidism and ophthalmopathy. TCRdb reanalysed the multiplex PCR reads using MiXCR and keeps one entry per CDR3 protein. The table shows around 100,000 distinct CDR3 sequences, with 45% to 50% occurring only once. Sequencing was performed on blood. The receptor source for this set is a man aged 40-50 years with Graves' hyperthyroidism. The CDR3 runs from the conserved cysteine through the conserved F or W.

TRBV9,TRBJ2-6,CASSVEGGSPGANVLTF
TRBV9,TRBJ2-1,CASSQTHSLAGADNEQFF
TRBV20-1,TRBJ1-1,CSASTSGGGTEAFF
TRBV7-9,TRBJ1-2,CASSFYQGAGDGYTF
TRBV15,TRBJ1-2,CATSRDPGGNYGYTF
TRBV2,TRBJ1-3,CASSLALSSGNTIYF
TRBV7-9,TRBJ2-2,CASSQPGRGELFF
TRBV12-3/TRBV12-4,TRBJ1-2,CASSLEGYGYTF
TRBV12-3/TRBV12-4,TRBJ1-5,CASSFDRGDNQPQHF
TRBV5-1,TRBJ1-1,CASSPGLLTDTEAFF
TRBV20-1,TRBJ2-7,CSARPGWNSYEQYF
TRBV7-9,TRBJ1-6,CASSSGQGTSPLHF
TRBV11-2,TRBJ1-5,CASSWPGDRWQPPQHF
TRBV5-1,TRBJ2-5,CASSRGDGGARETQYF
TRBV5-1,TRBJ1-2,CASSLKGDGGGYTF
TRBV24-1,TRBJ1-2,CATPPGGGYGYTF
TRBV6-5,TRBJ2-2,CASSRTGPNTGELFF
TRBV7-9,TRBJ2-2,CASSLATGGDSGELFF
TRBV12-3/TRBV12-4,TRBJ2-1,CASTQRSLLEQFF
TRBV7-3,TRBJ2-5,CASSLTGTGRYF
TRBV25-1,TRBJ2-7,CASSTTVNRDEQYF
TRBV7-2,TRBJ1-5,CAWSVILEGPQHF
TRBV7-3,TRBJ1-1,CASSLLANTEAFF
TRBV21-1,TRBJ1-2,CASSIQGALFYGYTF
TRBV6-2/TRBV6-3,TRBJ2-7,CASSSGIHYEQYF
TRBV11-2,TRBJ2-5,CASSLVGGPRETQYF
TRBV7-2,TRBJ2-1,CVSSDPASGPSYNVQFF
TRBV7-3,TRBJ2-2,CASSLFLTGGGGELFF
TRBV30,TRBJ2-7,CAWSVDGLSAYEQYF
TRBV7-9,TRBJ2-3,CASSPPGLAGGPEDTQYF
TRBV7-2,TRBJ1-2,CASSLAWGAGNTF
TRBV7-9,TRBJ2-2,CASSSKGFGELFF
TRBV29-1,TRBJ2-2,CSALGVQNTGELFF